Below, 17 T cell receptor beta chains from the same sample are listed, as sequenced in a study of OX40 agonist ivuxolimab in advanced cancers. Profiled with immunoSEQ multiplex PCR; TCRdb holds only in-frame clones, not every one. The repertoire holds over 50,000 clones, with around 93% as singletons. This specimen was CD4+ or CD8+ T cells sorted from blood, taken in a trial of the OX40 agonist ivuxolimab. These receptors all stem from an adult with an advanced solid tumor such as melanoma, head and neck, liver or kidney cancer.

The genes are TRBV7-9 and TRBJ2-1; 8 bases line up with TRBD2. CDR3 size: 16 residues. Germline assignment: CDR1 SEHNR and CDR2 FQNEAQ (reference sequence). V trimming: 6 bases; J trimming: 6 bases; junction bases outside the gene matches: 13. CDR3 sequence (DNA): TGTGCCAGCAGTGGTAAGCGGGAGCGGAGGTTCAATGAGCAGTTCTTC. Translated, it gives CASSGKRERRFNEQFF.

V is TRBV28 and J is TRBJ1-2, with D possibly being TRBD1 (5 bases). The CDR3 runs to 16 residues. Germline loops: CDR1 MDHEN, CDR2 SYDVKM. V was shortened by 5 bases and J by 3 bases, with 19 bases between the two germline ends. The DNA for the CDR3 is TGTGCCAGCAGTCCGCTAAAAACAGGTTGGGACTATGGCTACACCTTC. This encodes CASSPLKTGWDYGYTF.

J is TRBJ2-7 and V is TRBV5-6; 9 nucleotides match TRBD1. After removal of 4 bases from V and 3 bases from J, the junction contained 2 bases not matched to a gene. Germline loops: CDR1 SGHDT, CDR2 YYEEEE. The CDR3 is 13 amino acids. CDR3 region: CASSADRGYEQYF. The DNA of the CDR3 is TGTGCCAGCAGCGCGGACAGGGGCTACGAGCAGTACTTC.

The V call is TRBV19, the J call TRBJ1-1, with D perhaps matching TRBD1 (6 bases). With 3 bases removed from V and 6 bases from J, the gap between germline ends came to 8 bases. Germline CDR1 and CDR2: LNHDA and SQIVND (reference sequence). This CDR3 spans 12 amino acids. As DNA, the CDR3 is TGTGCCAGTAGTATGGGGGCGGCTGAAGCTTTCTTT. It yields the protein CASSMGAAEAFF.

The CDR3 reads CSARDGREQFF. The CDR3 region has the DNA TGCAGTGCTAGAGATGGGCGTGAGCAGTTCTTC. V is TRBV20-1 and J is TRBJ2-1; D unclear. Germline V gene data show CDR1 as DFQATT and CDR2 as SNEGSKA (reference sequence). V lost 0 bases and J 9 bases, leaving 6 bases between the germline ends. The CDR3 runs 11 residues.

The rearrangement joins TRBV6-5 to TRBJ1-3; D not certain. Germline assignment: CDR1 MNHEY and CDR2 SVGAGI. Trimming took off 6 bases at V and 0 bases at J, with 6 bases between the two ends. The CDR3 extends over 13 amino acids. CDR3: CASRVSSGNTIYF. The CDR3 DNA follows: TGTGCCAGCAGAGTAAGCTCTGGAAACACCATATATTTT.

V is TRBV10-3 and J is TRBJ2-3, with 10 bases fitting TRBD1. The V gene end was trimmed by 11 bases and the J gene end by 2 bases; junction bases not matched to a gene: 10. The CDR3 is 15 amino acids. Germline-derived CDR1 and CDR2 are ENHRY and SYGVKD. CDR3 region: CAATRDRGHTDTQYF. In DNA, the CDR3 is TGTGCCGCCACCCGGGACAGGGGCCACACAGATACGCAGTATTTT.

The chain carries TRBV6-5 and TRBJ2-1, with a possible D match to TRBD2 (5 bases). Germline CDR1 reads MNHEY; CDR2 reads SVGAGI. Trimming shortened V by 6 bases and J by 15 bases, and 15 bases separated the two germline ends. The CDR3 consists of 11 residues. CDR3 residues: CASSGLDGWFF. For the CDR3, the DNA is TGTGCCAGCAGCGGACTCGACGGATGGTTCTTC.

J is TRBJ1-1 and V is TRBV28; D gene uncertain. The germline gives CDR1 MDHEN, CDR2 SYDVKM. Trimming cost V 8 bases and J 1 base, with 14 bases left between them. The CDR3 is 14 residues long. The CDR3 DNA follows: TGTGCCAGCCTTGCATTACGGGAGAACACTGAAGCTTTCTTT. Translating it yields CASLALRENTEAFF.

The rearrangement links TRBV28 to TRBJ1-3; D not resolved. Germline CDR1 MDHEN, CDR2 SYDVKM. The CDR3 contains 15 residues. Deletions cut 4 bases from V and 0 bases from J, with 10 bases between. CDR3 sequence (DNA): TGTGCCAGCAGTTCAGGCATTGCCTCTGGAAACACCATATATTTT. This gives the protein CASSSGIASGNTIYF.

The genes are TRBV30 and TRBJ2-3; 12 nucleotides agree with TRBD1. The ends lost 3 bases at V and 4 bases at J; junction bases unmatched: 2. The CDR3 sequence is 14 residues long. CDR1 is GTSNPN and CDR2 is SVGIG in the germline V gene (reference sequence). The DNA of the CDR3 is TGTGCCTGGAGCGGGACAGGGGGCGCAGATACGCAGTATTTT. Protein: CAWSGTGGADTQYF.

CDR3 DNA: TGTGCCAGTAGTATAGGCAGGGGGCGCAATCAGCCCCAGCATTTT. It translates to CASSIGRGRNQPQHF. The genes are TRBV19 and TRBJ1-5; the match to TRBD1 covers 8 bases. With V trimmed by 1 base and J by 2 bases, 1 base remained unmatched. The germline V gene encodes CDR1 LNHDA and CDR2 SQIVND (reference sequence). The CDR3 runs 15 residues. Together with reference TRBV19 and TRBJ1-5, the CDR3 gives the full variable domain: DGGITQSPKYLFRKEGQNVTLSCEQNLNHDAMYWYRQDPGQGLRLIYYSQIVNDFQKGDIAEGYSVSREKKESFPLTVTSAQKNPTAFYLCASSIGRGRNQPQHFGDGTRLSIL.

V and J are TRBV6-6 and TRBJ2-1; 7 bases are shared with TRBD2. The CDR3 contains 15 residues. J lost 6 bases, V lost 1 base, and 6 bases had no gene match. Per germline, CDR1 MNHNY and CDR2 SVGAGI (reference sequence). In nucleotides, the CDR3 is TGTGCCAGCAGTTACTTCGGGACTATTACCAATGAGCAGTTCTTC. It translates to CASSYFGTITNEQFF.

This clone was seen a handful of times. The genes are TRBV30 and TRBJ1-2; D ambiguous. CDR3 length equals 10 residues. V shed 7 bases and J shed 8 bases, with 11 bases lying between them. Germline CDR1 GTSNPN, CDR2 SVGIG (reference sequence). The CDR3 nucleotides read TGTGCCTCGGTAGGGAGCGGCTACACCTTC. It specifies CASVGSGYTF.

This clone was recorded a few times. The J gene is TRBJ1-5, the V gene TRBV12-5, with 8 bases fitting TRBD1. The trim removed 3 bases at V and 7 bases at J, leaving 5 bases unmatched. Germline V lookup: CDR1 LGHNT, CDR2 FRNRAP. The length of the CDR3 is 14 residues. The CDR3 sequence is CASGLGQGRQPQHF. The CDR3, as DNA: TGTGCTAGTGGTTTAGGACAGGGCAGGCAGCCCCAGCATTTT.

This clone came up once. The chain joins TRBV4-3 to TRBJ1-6; D call uncertain. V shed 1 base and J shed 10 bases, with 11 bases lying between them. The CDR3 loop spans 14 amino acids. The germline V gene has CDR1 LGHNA and CDR2 YSLEER. CDR3: CASSQGDIGSPLHF. The CDR3 bases are TGCGCCAGCAGCCAAGGAGATATTGGGTCACCCCTCCACTTT.

This clone was seen only a few times. The chain links TRBV30 to TRBJ1-5, with D perhaps matching TRBD1 (5 bases). Looked up from germline, CDR1 is GTSNPN and CDR2 is SVGIG (reference sequence). This CDR3 is built from 16 residues. Trimming took 4 bases from V and 4 from J, leaving 20 bases between them. CDR3 loop: CAWTNGGSLKNQPQHF. For the CDR3, the DNA is TGTGCCTGGACTAATGGGGGGTCGCTTAAAAATCAGCCCCAGCATTTT.